These 20 T cell receptor beta chains were sequenced from one sample in a study of technical replicates of blood from a few donors. Profiling relied on immunoSEQ multiplex PCR, and the TCRdb table lists in-frame clones only, not all of them. Among about 81,000 clones listed, 80% to 90% were seen once. Material for sequencing was PBMCs. The receptors derive from a human donor in good health. Some clones in this sample may be carry-over from other donors' samples.

This chain uses TRBV7-6 with TRBJ2-1; D might be TRBD1 (6 bases). CDR1 and CDR2 (germline): SGHVS, FNYEAQ. The V end was cut by 5 bases, the J end by 6 bases, with 8 bases between. The CDR3 totals 12 residues. This chain's CDR3 is CASSPQGNEQFF. The CDR3 DNA reads as TGTGCCAGCAGCCCACAGGGCAATGAGCAGTTCTTC.

The rearrangement uses TRBV5-5 and TRBJ2-7, with TRBD2 as a possible D gene (7 bases). This CDR3 is built from 15 residues. V was pared by 2 bases and J by 3 bases, with 15 bases between. Per germline, CDR1 SGHKS and CDR2 YYEKEE (reference sequence). CDR3 nucleotides: TGTGCCAGCAGCTTAGTCGGGGGGCAGGTCTACGAGCAGTACTTC. Protein product: CASSLVGGQVYEQYF. Looking up the rest from reference TRBV5-5 and TRBJ2-7 gives the full variable domain: DAGVTQSPTHLIKTRGQQVTLRCSPISGHKSVSWYQQVLGQGPQFIFQYYEKEERGRGNFPDRFSARQFPNYSSELNVNALLLGDSALYLCASSLVGGQVYEQYFGPGTRLTVT.

The J gene is TRBJ1-1, the V gene TRBV30; no clear D gene. Trimming removed 3 bases at V and 3 bases at J, with 17 bases between. The germline CDR1 and CDR2 sequences are GTSNPN and SVGIG (reference sequence). The CDR3 runs 15 residues. The CDR3 DNA reads TGTGCCTGGAGAGGGAGTGGGTTTTTGGACACTGAAGCTTTCTTT. This codes for CAWRGSGFLDTEAFF.

This CDR3 is CASSLYRQGDYNEQFF. The CDR3 nucleotides read TGTGCCAGCAGCTTGTATAGACAGGGGGATTACAATGAGCAGTTCTTC. The chain recombines TRBV5-6 with TRBJ2-1, with TRBD1 identical over 9 bases. The V gene's germline CDR1 is SGHDT and CDR2 YYEEEE. The V and J ends lost 1 base and 4 bases, in that order; junction bases with no gene match: 6. This CDR3 has 16 amino acids.

The chain joins TRBV11-2 to TRBJ2-7; 8 bases are shared with TRBD2. Germline V gene data show CDR1 as SGHAT and CDR2 as FQNNGV. CDR3 length: 14 amino acids. The trim removed 4 bases at V and 6 bases at J, leaving 8 bases unmatched. In nucleotides, the CDR3 is TGTGCCAGCAGCTCCACCCCCCTAGCGGGCGAGCAGTACTTC. This codes for CASSSTPLAGEQYF.

The chain links TRBV2 to TRBJ2-2; 9 positions agree with TRBD1. The CDR3 runs 15 residues. From germline, CDR1 is SNHLY and CDR2 FYNNEI. V gave up 6 bases and J gave up 1 base; unmatched junction bases: 3. CDR3 in DNA: TGTGCCAGCAGAGGGACAGGGAGGAACACCGGGGAGCTGTTTTTT. Its protein product is CASRGTGRNTGELFF. Full variable domain (remainder filled in from reference TRBV2 and TRBJ2-2): EPEVTQTPSHQVTQMGQEVILRCVPISNHLYFYWYRQILGQKVEFLVSFYNNEISEKSEIFDDQFSVERPDGSNFTLKIRSTKLEDSAMYFCASRGTGRNTGELFFGEGSRLTVL.

The chain uses TRBV6-5 and TRBJ1-5, with a tentative D call TRBD1 (6 bases). CDR3 length: 15 residues. The germline V gene has CDR1 MNHEY and CDR2 SVGAGI. The V gene lost 5 bases and the J gene lost 6 bases, with 17 bases spanning the gap. In DNA form, the CDR3 reads TGTGCCAGCAGTGCCGGGACATCGGGGACTCAGCCCCAGCATTTT. Residues: CASSAGTSGTQPQHF.

This clone was found many times. The chain carries TRBV30 and TRBJ2-5; D is ambiguous. CDR1 and CDR2 (germline): GTSNPN, SVGIG (reference sequence). Deletions cut 2 bases from V and 0 bases from J, with 4 bases between. This CDR3 has 12 amino acids. The CDR3 region has the DNA TGTGCCTGGAGTTACAACCAAGAGACCCAGTACTTC. Residues: CAWSYNQETQYF.

This chain links TRBV4-3 with TRBJ2-3; TRBD2 matches at 9 bases. The CDR3 is made up of 16 amino acids. The germline V gene encodes CDR1 LGHNA and CDR2 YSLEER. V shed 4 bases, J shed 5 bases, and the junction held 10 bases outside the gene matches. The DNA for the CDR3 is TGCGCCAGCAGCCCCCGATCTCAGCGGGAGGTAGATACGCAGTATTTT. The encoded protein is CASSPRSQREVDTQYF.

This clone was seen more than once but under ten times. This chain links TRBV6-6 with TRBJ2-5; the D gene is possibly TRBD1 (6 bases). The CDR3 loop spans 15 amino acids. V lost 0 bases and J lost 1, with 9 bases in between. Germline loops: CDR1 MNHNY, CDR2 SVGAGI (reference sequence). CDR3 sequence: CASSYSIQGQETQYF. The CDR3 DNA follows: TGTGCCAGCAGTTACTCGATACAGGGCCAAGAGACCCAGTACTTC.

The chain has TRBV6-1 and TRBJ2-7; 9 nucleotides align to TRBD2. Germline CDR1 and CDR2: MNHNS and SASEGT. The CDR3 has 15 residues. J lost 2 bases, V lost 3 bases, and 5 bases had no gene match. The CDR3, as DNA: TGTGCCAGCAGTGAGCGACTAGCGGCACCCTACGAGCAGTACTTC. As protein: CASSERLAAPYEQYF.

This chain uses TRBV7-2 with TRBJ1-1; no firm D call. The CDR3 contains 14 residues. Trimming stripped 4 bases from V and 3 bases from J, with 12 bases between. Germline V gene data show CDR1 as SGHTA and CDR2 as FQGNSA. CDR3: CASSYSPGDTEAFF. CDR3 DNA sequence: TGTGCCAGCAGCTATAGCCCGGGAGACACTGAAGCTTTCTTT.

The rearrangement joins TRBV18 to TRBJ2-1, with 12 nucleotides matching TRBD2. Trimming cost V 6 bases and J 3 bases; bases outside gene matches: 6. Germline V gives CDR1 KGHSH, CDR2 LQKENI. There are 16 residues in the CDR3. CDR3 amino acids: CASSRGTSGFYNEQFF. The CDR3, as DNA: TGTGCCAGCTCGCGAGGGACTAGCGGGTTCTACAATGAGCAGTTCTTC.

The chain couples TRBV11-3 to TRBJ2-3; tentative D call: TRBD2 (7 bases). V lost 5 bases and J 0 bases, leaving 15 bases between the germline ends. This CDR3 has 16 residues. The germline CDR1 and CDR2 sequences are SGHNT and YENEEA. CDR3 sequence reads: CASSPGAGASTDTQYF. CDR3 DNA: TGTGCCAGCAGCCCCGGGGCGGGGGCGAGCACAGATACGCAGTATTTT.

CDR3 in amino acids: CASSLDRRQGGGYTF. The CDR3 DNA follows: TGTGCCAGCAGCTTAGATCGAAGACAGGGCGGAGGCTACACCTTC. This chain joins TRBV11-2 and TRBJ1-2, with 7 bases matching TRBD1. Germline V gives CDR1 SGHAT, CDR2 FQNNGV. The CDR3 is 15 residues long. The ends lost 0 bases at V and 8 bases at J; junction bases unmatched: 9.

V gene TRBV4-3 combines with J gene TRBJ2-1; 11 bases match TRBD2. Germline V gene sequence: CDR1 LGHNA, CDR2 YSLEER. The CDR3 is 15 amino acids. Trimming cost V 1 base and J 4 bases; bases outside gene matches: 0. The CDR3 loop is CASSQGLAGYNEQFF. The CDR3 DNA reads TGCGCCAGCAGCCAAGGACTAGCGGGGTACAATGAGCAGTTCTTC.

This clone is a singleton in its sample. This rearrangement joins TRBV29-1 to TRBJ2-4; 7 bases map to TRBD2. The CDR3 covers 12 residues. V dropped 4 bases and J dropped 6; count of bases not matched to a gene: 3. Germline V gives CDR1 SQVTM, CDR2 ANQGSEA. CDR3 nucleotides: TGCAGCGTTGGACTAGCCCCAAACATTCAGTACTTC. Translating it yields CSVGLAPNIQYF.

This clone was counted a few times. The chain is built from TRBV10-3 and TRBJ2-5; perhaps TRBD1 as D (6 bases). V shed 10 bases and J shed 2 bases, with 11 bases lying between them. The CDR3 contains 12 residues. The V gene's germline CDR1 is ENHRY and CDR2 SYGVKD. In DNA form, the CDR3 reads TGTGCCACCGAGGACAGTCAAGAGACCCAGTACTTC. The encoded protein is CATEDSQETQYF.

The chain employs TRBV27 and TRBJ2-7; no firm D call. The germline V gene encodes CDR1 MNHEY and CDR2 SMNVEV (reference sequence). V lost 4 bases, J lost 7 bases, and 14 bases lay in between. CDR3 size: 13 residues. The CDR3: CASSSRVAREQYF. The CDR3 DNA follows: TGTGCCAGCAGTTCACGGGTGGCTAGAGAGCAGTACTTC.

The rearrangement joins TRBV27 to TRBJ2-1; 7 nucleotides align to TRBD1. The V and J ends lost 4 bases and 3 bases, in that order; junction bases with no gene match: 15. Germline V gives CDR1 MNHEY, CDR2 SMNVEV (reference sequence). This CDR3 comprises 18 residues. The CDR3 coding sequence is TGTGCCAGCAGTTCCGACCCTACAGGGGTCCCACGCTACAATGAGCAGTTCTTC. It specifies CASSSDPTGVPRYNEQFF.